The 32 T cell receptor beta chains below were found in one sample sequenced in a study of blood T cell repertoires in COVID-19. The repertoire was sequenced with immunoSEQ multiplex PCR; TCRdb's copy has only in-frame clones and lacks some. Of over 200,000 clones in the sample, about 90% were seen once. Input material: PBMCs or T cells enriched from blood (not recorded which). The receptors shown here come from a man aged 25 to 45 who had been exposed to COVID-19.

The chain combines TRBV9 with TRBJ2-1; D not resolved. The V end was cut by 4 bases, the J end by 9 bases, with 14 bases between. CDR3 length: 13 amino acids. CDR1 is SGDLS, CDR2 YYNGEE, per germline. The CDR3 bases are TGTGCCAGCAGCTCAGCGACCTATCCTGAGCAGTTCTTC. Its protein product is CASSSATYPEQFF.

The CDR3 protein is CASSWGTGNSPLHF. In DNA form, the CDR3 reads TGCGCCAGCAGCTGGGGGACAGGGAATTCACCCCTCCACTTT. The V and J genes are TRBV5-1 and TRBJ1-6; 9 nucleotides line up with TRBD1. V gave up 3 bases and J gave up 7 bases; unmatched junction bases: 2. Germline V CDR1 and CDR2: SGHRS, YFSETQ. There are 14 residues in the CDR3.

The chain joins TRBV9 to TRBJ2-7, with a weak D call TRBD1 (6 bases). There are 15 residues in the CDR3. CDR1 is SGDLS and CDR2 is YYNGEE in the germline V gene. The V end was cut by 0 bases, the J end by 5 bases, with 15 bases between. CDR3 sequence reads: CASSVEAGDTHEQYF. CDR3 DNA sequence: TGTGCCAGCAGCGTAGAGGCAGGGGATACCCACGAGCAGTACTTC. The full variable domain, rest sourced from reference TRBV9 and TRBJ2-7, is DSGVTQTPKHLITATGQRVTLRCSPRSGDLSVYWYQQSLDQGLQFLIQYYNGEERAKGNILERFSAQQFPDLHSELNLSSLELGDSALYFCASSVEAGDTHEQYFGPGTRLTVT.

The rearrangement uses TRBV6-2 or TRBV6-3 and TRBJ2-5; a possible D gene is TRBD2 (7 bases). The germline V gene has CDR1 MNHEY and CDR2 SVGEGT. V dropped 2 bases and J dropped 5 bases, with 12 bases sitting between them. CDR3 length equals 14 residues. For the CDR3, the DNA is TGTGCCAGCAGTTACCGTAGGGGGGGGGAGACCCAGTACTTC. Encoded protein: CASSYRRGGETQYF.

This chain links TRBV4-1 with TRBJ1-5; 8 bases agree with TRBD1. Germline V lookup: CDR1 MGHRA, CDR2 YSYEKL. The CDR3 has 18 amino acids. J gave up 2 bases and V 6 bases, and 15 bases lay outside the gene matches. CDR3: CASRRGILDRGGNQPQHF. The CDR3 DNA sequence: TGCGCCAGCAGGAGGGGCATATTAGACAGGGGCGGCAATCAGCCCCAGCATTTT.

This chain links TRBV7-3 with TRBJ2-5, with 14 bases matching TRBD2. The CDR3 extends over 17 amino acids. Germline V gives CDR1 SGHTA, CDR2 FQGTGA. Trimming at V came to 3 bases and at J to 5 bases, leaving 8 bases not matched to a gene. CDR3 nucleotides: TGTGCCAGCAGCTTGGGACTAGCGGGGGCCCGAGGGGAGACCCAGTACTTC. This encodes CASSLGLAGARGETQYF.

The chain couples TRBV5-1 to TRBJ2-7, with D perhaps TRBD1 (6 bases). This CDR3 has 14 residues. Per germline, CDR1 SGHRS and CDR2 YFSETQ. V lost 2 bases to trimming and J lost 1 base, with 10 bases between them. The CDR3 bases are TGCGCCAGCAGCTTCACGACAGGTTCCTACGAGCAGTACTTC. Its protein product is CASSFTTGSYEQYF.

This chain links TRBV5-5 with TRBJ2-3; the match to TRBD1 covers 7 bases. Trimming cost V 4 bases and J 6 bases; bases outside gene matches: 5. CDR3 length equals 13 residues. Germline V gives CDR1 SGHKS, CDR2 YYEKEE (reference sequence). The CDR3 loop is CASSIDRADTQYF. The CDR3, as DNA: TGTGCCAGCAGCATAGACAGGGCTGATACGCAGTATTTT.

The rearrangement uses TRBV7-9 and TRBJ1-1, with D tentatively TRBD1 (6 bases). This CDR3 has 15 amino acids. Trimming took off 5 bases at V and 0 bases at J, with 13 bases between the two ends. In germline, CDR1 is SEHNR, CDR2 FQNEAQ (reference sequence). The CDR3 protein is CASSTRQVLNTEAFF. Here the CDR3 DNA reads TGTGCCAGCAGCACCCGACAGGTTTTGAACACTGAAGCTTTCTTT.

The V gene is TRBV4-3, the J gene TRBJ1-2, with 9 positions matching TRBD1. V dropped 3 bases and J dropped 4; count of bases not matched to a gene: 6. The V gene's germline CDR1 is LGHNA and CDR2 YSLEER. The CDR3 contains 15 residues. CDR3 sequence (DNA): TGCGCCAGCAGCCACATACAGGGGGCAAGCTATGGCTACACCTTC. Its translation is CASSHIQGASYGYTF.

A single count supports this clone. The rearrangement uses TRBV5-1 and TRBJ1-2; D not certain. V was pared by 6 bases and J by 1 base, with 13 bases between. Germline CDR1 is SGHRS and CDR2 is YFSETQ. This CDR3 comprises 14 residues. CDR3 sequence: CASTEAGGNYGYTF. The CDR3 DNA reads TGCGCCAGCACTGAAGCGGGAGGTAACTATGGCTACACCTTC.

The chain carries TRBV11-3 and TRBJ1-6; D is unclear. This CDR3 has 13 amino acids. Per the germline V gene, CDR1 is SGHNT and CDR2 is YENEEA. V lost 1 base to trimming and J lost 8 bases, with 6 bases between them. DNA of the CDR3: TGTGCCAGCAGCTTAGTTCCCTATTCACCCCTCCACTTT. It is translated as CASSLVPYSPLHF.

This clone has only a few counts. The DNA of the CDR3 is TGCGCCAGCAGCTTCGAGCGAGTCTCCTACAATGAGCAGTTCTTC. Amino acids: CASSFERVSYNEQFF. This sequence joins TRBV5-1 and TRBJ2-1; D gene ambiguous. Trimming removed 2 bases from V and 0 bases from J, with 9 bases in between. Germline-derived CDR1 and CDR2 are SGHRS and YFSETQ. CDR3 length: 15 residues.

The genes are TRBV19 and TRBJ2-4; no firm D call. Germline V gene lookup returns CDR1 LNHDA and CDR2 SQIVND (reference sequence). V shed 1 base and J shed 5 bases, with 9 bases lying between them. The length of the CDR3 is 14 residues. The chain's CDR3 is CASSIARRENIQYF. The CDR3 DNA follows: TGTGCCAGTAGTATAGCCAGGCGCGAAAACATTCAGTACTTC.

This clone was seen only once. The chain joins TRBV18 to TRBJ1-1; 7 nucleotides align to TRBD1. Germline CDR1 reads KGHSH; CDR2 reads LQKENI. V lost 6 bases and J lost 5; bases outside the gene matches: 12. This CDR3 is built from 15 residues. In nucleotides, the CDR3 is TGTGCCAGCTCTACAGGGGTTGAGAGAGGGACTGAAGCTTTCTTT. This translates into CASSTGVERGTEAFF.

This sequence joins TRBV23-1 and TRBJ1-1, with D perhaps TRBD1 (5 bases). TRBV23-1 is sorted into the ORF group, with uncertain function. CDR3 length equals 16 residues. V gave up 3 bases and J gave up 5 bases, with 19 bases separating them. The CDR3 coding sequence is TGCGCCAGCAGTCACCCCCGGGGGGGGATTAAGACTGAAGCTTTCTTT. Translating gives CASSHPRGGIKTEAFF.

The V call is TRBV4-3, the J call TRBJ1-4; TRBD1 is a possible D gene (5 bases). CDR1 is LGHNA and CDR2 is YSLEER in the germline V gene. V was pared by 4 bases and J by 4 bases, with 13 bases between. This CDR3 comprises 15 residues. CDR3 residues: CASSPEDSINEKLFF. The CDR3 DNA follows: TGCGCCAGCAGCCCTGAAGACAGCATTAATGAAAAACTGTTTTTT.

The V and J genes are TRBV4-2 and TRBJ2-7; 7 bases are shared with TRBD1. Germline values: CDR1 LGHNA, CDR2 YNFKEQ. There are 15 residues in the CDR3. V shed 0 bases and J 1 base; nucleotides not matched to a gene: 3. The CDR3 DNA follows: TGTGCCAGCAGCCAAGAGACAGGGCATTCCTACGAGCAGTACTTC. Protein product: CASSQETGHSYEQYF.

This CDR3 reads CASSEVRFEKLFF. CDR3 DNA sequence: TGTGCCAGCAGTGAAGTTCGGTTTGAAAAACTGTTTTTT. The chain recombines TRBV6-1 with TRBJ1-4; no clear D gene. The CDR3 consists of 13 residues. Deletions cut 1 base from V and 7 bases from J, with 7 bases between. Per germline, CDR1 MNHNS and CDR2 SASEGT.

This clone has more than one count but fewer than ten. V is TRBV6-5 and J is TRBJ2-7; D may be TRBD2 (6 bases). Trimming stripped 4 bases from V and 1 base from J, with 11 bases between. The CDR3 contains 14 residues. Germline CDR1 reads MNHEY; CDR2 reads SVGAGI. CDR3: CASSSPGRSYEQYF. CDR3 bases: TGTGCCAGCAGTTCACCAGGGAGGTCCTACGAGCAGTACTTC.

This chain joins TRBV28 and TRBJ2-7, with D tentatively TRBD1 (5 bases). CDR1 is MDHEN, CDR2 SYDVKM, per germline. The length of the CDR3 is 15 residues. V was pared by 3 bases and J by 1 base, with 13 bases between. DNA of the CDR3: TGTGCCAGCAGTTTCCCCAAGGACACTTCCTACGAGCAGTACTTC. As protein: CASSFPKDTSYEQYF.

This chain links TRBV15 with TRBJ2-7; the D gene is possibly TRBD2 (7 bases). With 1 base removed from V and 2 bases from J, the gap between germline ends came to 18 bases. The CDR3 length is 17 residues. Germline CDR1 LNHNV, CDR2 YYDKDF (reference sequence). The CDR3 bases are TGTGCCACCAGCAGAGGTCCGCTTACAGGGACTACCTACGAGCAGTACTTC. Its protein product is CATSRGPLTGTTYEQYF.

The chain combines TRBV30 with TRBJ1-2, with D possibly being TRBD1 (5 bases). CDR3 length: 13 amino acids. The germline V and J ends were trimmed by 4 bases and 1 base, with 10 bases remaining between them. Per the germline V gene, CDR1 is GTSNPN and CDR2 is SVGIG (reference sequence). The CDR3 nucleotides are TGTGCCTGGAACGCTCAGGGTAACTATGGCTACACCTTC. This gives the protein CAWNAQGNYGYTF.

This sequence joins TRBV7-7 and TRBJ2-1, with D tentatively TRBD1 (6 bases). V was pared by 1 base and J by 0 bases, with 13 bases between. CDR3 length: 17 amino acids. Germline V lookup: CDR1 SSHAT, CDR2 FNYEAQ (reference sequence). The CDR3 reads CASSLGVSGVSYNEQFF. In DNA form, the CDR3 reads TGTGCCAGCAGCTTAGGCGTGTCAGGGGTCTCCTACAATGAGCAGTTCTTC.

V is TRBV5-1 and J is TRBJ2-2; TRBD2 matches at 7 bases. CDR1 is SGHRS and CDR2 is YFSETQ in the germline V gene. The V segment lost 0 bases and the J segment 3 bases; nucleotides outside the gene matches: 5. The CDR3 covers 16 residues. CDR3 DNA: TGCGCCAGCAGCTTGGTAGGCGGGGGAGACACCGGGGAGCTGTTTTTT. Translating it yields CASSLVGGGDTGELFF.

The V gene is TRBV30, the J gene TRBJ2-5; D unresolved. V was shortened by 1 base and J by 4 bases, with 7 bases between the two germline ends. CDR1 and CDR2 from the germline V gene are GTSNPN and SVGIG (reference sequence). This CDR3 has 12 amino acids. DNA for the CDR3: TGTGCCTGGAGTGCCAAAATAGAGACCCAGTACTTC. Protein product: CAWSAKIETQYF.

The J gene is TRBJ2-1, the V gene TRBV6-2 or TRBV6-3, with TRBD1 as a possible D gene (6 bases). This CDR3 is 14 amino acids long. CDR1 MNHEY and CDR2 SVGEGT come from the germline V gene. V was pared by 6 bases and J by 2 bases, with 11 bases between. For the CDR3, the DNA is TGTGCCAGCAGCCAAACAGGGACCTACAATGAGCAGTTCTTC. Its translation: CASSQTGTYNEQFF.

The CDR3 DNA reads as TGTGCCAGCAGCTTAGCTCAGGCGGGGGGAATCACCGGGGAGCTGTTTTTT. This translates into CASSLAQAGGITGELFF. The gene calls are TRBV11-3 and TRBJ2-2; 8 bases map to TRBD2. The trim removed 1 base at V and 4 bases at J, leaving 8 bases unmatched. CDR1 and CDR2 (germline): SGHNT, YENEEA. This CDR3 region has 17 residues. Combining the CDR3 with reference TRBV11-3 and TRBJ2-2 gives the whole variable domain EAGVVQSPRYKIIEKKQPVAFWCNPISGHNTLYWYLQNLGQGPELLIRYENEEAVDDSQLPKDRFSAERLKGVDSTLKIQPAELGDSAVYLCASSLAQAGGITGELFFGEGSRLTVL.

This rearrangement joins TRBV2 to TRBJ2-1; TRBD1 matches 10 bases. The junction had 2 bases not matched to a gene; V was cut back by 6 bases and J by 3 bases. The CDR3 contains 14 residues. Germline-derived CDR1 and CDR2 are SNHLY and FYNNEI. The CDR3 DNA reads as TGTGCCAGCAGCCGGGACAGGGGCTACAATGAGCAGTTCTTC. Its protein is CASSRDRGYNEQFF. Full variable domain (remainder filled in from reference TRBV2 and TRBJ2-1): EPEVTQTPSHQVTQMGQEVILRCVPISNHLYFYWYRQILGQKVEFLVSFYNNEISEKSEIFDDQFSVERPDGSNFTLKIRSTKLEDSAMYFCASSRDRGYNEQFFGPGTRLTVL.

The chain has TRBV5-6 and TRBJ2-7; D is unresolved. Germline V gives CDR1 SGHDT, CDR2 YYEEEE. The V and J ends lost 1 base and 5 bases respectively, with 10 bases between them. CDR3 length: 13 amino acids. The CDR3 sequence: CASSLSQLNEQYF. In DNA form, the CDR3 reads TGTGCCAGCAGCTTGTCACAGCTTAACGAGCAGTACTTC. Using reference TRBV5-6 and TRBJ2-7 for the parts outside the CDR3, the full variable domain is DAGVTQSPTHLIKTRGQQVTLRCSPKSGHDTVSWYQQALGQGPQFIFQYYEEEERQRGNFPDRFSGHQFPNYSSELNVNALLLGDSALYLCASSLSQLNEQYFGPGTRLTVT.

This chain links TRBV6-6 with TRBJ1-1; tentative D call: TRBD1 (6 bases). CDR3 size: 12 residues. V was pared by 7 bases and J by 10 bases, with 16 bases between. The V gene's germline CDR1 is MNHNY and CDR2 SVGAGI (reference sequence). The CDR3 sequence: CASNKRTGLAFF. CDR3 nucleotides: TGTGCCAGCAACAAAAGAACAGGGTTAGCTTTCTTT.

CDR3 sequence: CASSQDRDRAYEQYF. DNA for the CDR3: TGTGCCAGCAGCCAAGATAGGGACAGGGCCTACGAGCAGTACTTC. This chain connects TRBV4-2 to TRBJ2-7; 9 positions match TRBD1. Germline V lookup: CDR1 LGHNA, CDR2 YNFKEQ. The ends lost 0 bases at V and 2 bases at J; junction bases unmatched: 2. CDR3 length equals 15 residues.